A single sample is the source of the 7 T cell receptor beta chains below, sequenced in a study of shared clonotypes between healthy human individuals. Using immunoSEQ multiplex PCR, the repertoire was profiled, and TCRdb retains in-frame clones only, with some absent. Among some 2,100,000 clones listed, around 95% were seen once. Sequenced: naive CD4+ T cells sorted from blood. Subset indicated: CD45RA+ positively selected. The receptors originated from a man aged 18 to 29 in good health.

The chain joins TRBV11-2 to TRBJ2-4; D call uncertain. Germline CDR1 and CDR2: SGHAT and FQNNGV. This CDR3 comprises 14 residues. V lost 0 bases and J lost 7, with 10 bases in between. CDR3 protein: CASSLDIVANIQYF. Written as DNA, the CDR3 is TGTGCCAGCAGCTTAGACATAGTGGCGAACATTCAGTACTTC. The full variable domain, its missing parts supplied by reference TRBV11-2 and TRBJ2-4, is EAGVAQSPRYKIIEKRQSVAFWCNPISGHATLYWYQQILGQGPKLLIQFQNNGVVDDSQLPKDRFSAERLKGVDSTLKIQPAKLEDSAVYLCASSLDIVANIQYFGAGTRLSVL.

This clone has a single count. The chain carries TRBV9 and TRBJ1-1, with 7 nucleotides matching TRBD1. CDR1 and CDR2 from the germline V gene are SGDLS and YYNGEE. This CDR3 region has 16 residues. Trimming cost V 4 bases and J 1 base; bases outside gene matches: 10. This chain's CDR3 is CASSPSPGTANTEAFF. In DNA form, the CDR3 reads TGTGCCAGCAGCCCGAGCCCCGGGACAGCGAACACTGAAGCTTTCTTT.

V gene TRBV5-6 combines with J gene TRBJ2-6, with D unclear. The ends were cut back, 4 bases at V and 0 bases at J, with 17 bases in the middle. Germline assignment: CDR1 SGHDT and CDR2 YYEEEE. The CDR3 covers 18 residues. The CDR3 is CASSLRVGPSSGANVLTF. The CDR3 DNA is TGTGCCAGCAGCCTCCGGGTCGGGCCAAGCTCTGGGGCCAACGTCCTGACTTTC. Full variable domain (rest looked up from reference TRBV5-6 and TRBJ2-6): DAGVTQSPTHLIKTRGQQVTLRCSPKSGHDTVSWYQQALGQGPQFIFQYYEEEERQRGNFPDRFSGHQFPNYSSELNVNALLLGDSALYLCASSLRVGPSSGANVLTFGAGSRLTVL.

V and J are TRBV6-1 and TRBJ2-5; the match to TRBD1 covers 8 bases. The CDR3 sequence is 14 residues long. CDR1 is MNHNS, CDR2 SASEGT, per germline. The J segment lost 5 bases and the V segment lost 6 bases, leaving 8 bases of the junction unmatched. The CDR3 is CASSLTGDKETQYF. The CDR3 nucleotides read TGTGCCAGCAGCTTGACAGGGGACAAGGAGACCCAGTACTTC.

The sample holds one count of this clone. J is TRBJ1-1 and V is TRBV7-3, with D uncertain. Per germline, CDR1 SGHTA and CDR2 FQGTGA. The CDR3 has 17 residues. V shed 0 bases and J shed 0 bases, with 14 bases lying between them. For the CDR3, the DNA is TGTGCCAGCAGCTTAACCCCAGCACAGATCATGAACACTGAAGCTTTCTTT. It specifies CASSLTPAQIMNTEAFF.

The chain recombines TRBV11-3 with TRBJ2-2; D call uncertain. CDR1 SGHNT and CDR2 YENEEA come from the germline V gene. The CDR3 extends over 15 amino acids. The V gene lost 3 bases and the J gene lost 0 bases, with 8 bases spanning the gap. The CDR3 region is CASSFGDSNTGELFF. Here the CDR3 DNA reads TGTGCCAGCAGCTTTGGGGATTCGAACACCGGGGAGCTGTTTTTT.

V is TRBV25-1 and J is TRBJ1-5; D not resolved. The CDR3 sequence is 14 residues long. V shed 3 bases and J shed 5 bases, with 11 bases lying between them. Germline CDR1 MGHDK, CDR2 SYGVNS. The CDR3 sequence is CASSETETDQPQHF. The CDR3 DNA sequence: TGTGCCAGCAGTGAGACCGAGACCGATCAGCCCCAGCATTTT.